Listed here are 18 T cell receptor beta chains from one sample, sequenced in a study of OX40 agonist ivuxolimab in advanced cancers. Only in-frame clones appear in the TCRdb table, and some are missing; sequencing was by immunoSEQ multiplex PCR. This table holds fewer than 25,000 clones, 80% to 90% found once. Sequenced here: CD4+ or CD8+ T cells sorted from blood, sampled in a trial of the OX40 agonist ivuxolimab. These receptors all come from an adult with an advanced solid tumor such as melanoma, head and neck, liver or kidney cancer.

V usage is TRBV28 and J usage is TRBJ2-7; no clear D. V lost 9 bases, J lost 2 bases, and 11 bases lay in between. The V gene's germline CDR1 is MDHEN and CDR2 SYDVKM. The CDR3 extends over 12 amino acids. CDR3 amino acids: CASTSSTYEQYF. In nucleotides, the CDR3 is TGTGCCAGTACAAGCAGCACCTACGAGCAGTACTTC. Together with reference TRBV28 and TRBJ2-7, the CDR3 gives the full variable domain: DVKVTQSSRYLVKRTGEKVFLECVQDMDHENMFWYRQDPGLGLRLIYFSYDVKMKEKGDIPEGYSVSREKKERFSLILESASTNQTSMYLCASTSSTYEQYFGPGTRLTVT.

This chain links TRBV11-2 with TRBJ2-2, with TRBD2 matching 16 bases. The CDR3 covers 18 residues. Looked up from germline, CDR1 is SGHAT and CDR2 is FQNNGV. Germline trimming cut 5 bases from V and 5 bases from J; bases unmatched to any gene: 8. The CDR3 region is CASSTGTSGRAWTGELFF. The CDR3 DNA follows: TGTGCCAGCAGCACCGGGACTAGCGGGAGGGCCTGGACCGGGGAGCTGTTTTTT.

The J gene is TRBJ2-7, the V gene TRBV19, with D hard to call. Germline V gene data show CDR1 as LNHDA and CDR2 as SQIVND (reference sequence). V lost 6 bases to trimming and J lost 1 base, with 7 bases between them. CDR3 length equals 12 residues. Written as DNA, the CDR3 is TGTGCCAGTAGCAACCCATCCTACGAGCAGTACTTC. This translates into CASSNPSYEQYF.

The rearrangement joins TRBV28 to TRBJ2-5, with TRBD2 matching over 9 bases. The closer fit of TRBJ2-7 to the DNA end suggests the J call may be wrong. Germline lookup yields CDR1 MDHEN and CDR2 SYDVKM. The CDR3 spans 13 residues. The CDR3 loop is CAGSSGRSYEQYF. CDR3 nucleotides: TGTGCCGGAAGTAGCGGGAGAAGTTACGAGCAGTACTTC.

The genes are TRBV7-2 and TRBJ2-5; no clear D gene. The CDR3 is 14 residues long. Trimming removed 5 bases from V and 1 base from J, with 11 bases in between. Germline V gene sequence: CDR1 SGHTA, CDR2 FQGNSA. DNA for the CDR3: TGTGCCAGCAGCCCACGGACGGCCCAAGAGACCCAGTACTTC. This gives the protein CASSPRTAQETQYF.

This clone was recorded once. J is TRBJ1-1 and V is TRBV25-1; the D gene is possibly TRBD1 (5 bases). Trimming left V 6 bases short and J 4 bases short, with 21 bases between. The CDR3 sequence is 16 residues long. Germline lookup yields CDR1 MGHDK and CDR2 SYGVNS. The CDR3 nucleotides are TGTGCCAGCAGCTACCAACTGGGGCAGGGTGGCACTGAAGCTTTCTTT. Translated, it gives CASSYQLGQGGTEAFF.

The chain is built from TRBV11-2 and TRBJ2-7, with a weak D call TRBD1 (5 bases). Germline V gene data show CDR1 as SGHAT and CDR2 as FQNNGV. Trimming left V 10 bases short and J 6 bases short, with 13 bases between. The CDR3 is 11 amino acids. CDR3 region: CATGNRVEQYF. DNA of the CDR3: TGTGCCACAGGGAATCGTGTCGAGCAGTACTTC.

The V call is TRBV5-1, the J call TRBJ2-5; D may be TRBD1 (5 bases). CDR3 length equals 13 residues. V was trimmed by 3 bases and J by 3 bases, leaving 9 bases between them. Germline CDR1 SGHRS, CDR2 YFSETQ. The CDR3 DNA reads as TGCGCCAGCAGCTCGACAGATAAAGAGACCCAGTACTTC. Its translation is CASSSTDKETQYF. The full variable domain, completed using reference TRBV5-1 and TRBJ2-5, is KAGVTQTPRYLIKTRGQQVTLSCSPISGHRSVSWYQQTPGQGLQFLFEYFSETQRNKGNFPGRFSGRQFSNSRSEMNVSTLELGDSALYLCASSSTDKETQYFGPGTRLLVL.

This clone appeared once. The rearrangement uses TRBV5-1 and TRBJ1-3; no firm D call. The V end lost 2 bases, the J end lost 0 bases, and 9 bases lay between the germline ends. In germline, CDR1 is SGHRS, CDR2 YFSETQ. The CDR3 has 15 residues. The CDR3 sequence is CASSLDGSSGNTIYF. In DNA, the CDR3 is TGCGCCAGCAGCTTAGACGGCAGCTCTGGAAACACCATATATTTT.

In this sample, this clone turned up a few times. The V gene is TRBV5-5, the J gene TRBJ1-4, with D maybe TRBD1 (5 bases). The CDR3 length is 15 residues. Germline V CDR1 and CDR2: SGHKS, YYEKEE (reference sequence). The V end lost 5 bases, the J end lost 3 bases, and 14 bases lay between the germline ends. The CDR3 region is CASSPGGDANEKLFF. The CDR3 DNA reads TGTGCCAGCAGTCCTGGAGGGGACGCTAATGAAAAACTGTTTTTT.

The chain combines TRBV7-2 with TRBJ1-4; no definite D call. This CDR3 comprises 13 residues. Per germline, CDR1 SGHTA and CDR2 FQGNSA. The V end lost 3 bases, the J end lost 11 bases, and 13 bases lay between the germline ends. CDR3 DNA: TGTGCCAGCAGCTTTAGGGAAGAAGCCAAACTGTTTTTT. Its translation: CASSFREEAKLFF.

The chain uses TRBV7-9 and TRBJ2-2; D call uncertain. This CDR3 has 15 amino acids. Per germline, CDR1 SEHNR and CDR2 FQNEAQ (reference sequence). Trimming pared 5 bases from V and 5 bases from J, leaving 15 bases between. CDR3 nucleotide sequence: TGTGCCAGCAGCGGCAGTTGGCCCCGGACCGGGGAGCTGTTTTTT. It encodes CASSGSWPRTGELFF.

The chain couples TRBV5-1 to TRBJ2-1, with D maybe TRBD2 (7 bases). The CDR3 loop spans 15 amino acids. Trimming pared 9 bases from V and 8 bases from J, leaving 24 bases between. CDR1 and CDR2 from the germline V gene are SGHRS and YFSETQ. For the CDR3, the DNA is TGCGCCACCAAACGGGGGGCCCACAATTTAGATGAGCAGTTCTTC. Its translation is CATKRGAHNLDEQFF.

CDR3 in amino acids: CASSQRSAGGYEQYF. The CDR3 bases are TGTGCCAGCAGCCAGAGGTCAGCGGGAGGCTACGAGCAGTACTTC. The J gene is TRBJ2-7, the V gene TRBV7-9, with 9 bases identical to TRBD2. Per the germline V gene, CDR1 is SEHNR and CDR2 is FQNEAQ (reference sequence). Trimming took 5 bases from V and 3 from J; bases not matched to a gene: 8. This CDR3 has 15 amino acids.

There are a few counts of this clone. This chain links TRBV19 with TRBJ1-2, with TRBD1 matching 9 bases. In germline, CDR1 is LNHDA, CDR2 SQIVND (reference sequence). The V segment lost 6 bases and the J segment 8 bases; nucleotides outside the gene matches: 10. This CDR3 contains 14 residues. The CDR3 nucleotides read TGTGCCAGTAGACCACAGGGGGCGGAGGGAGGCTACACCTTC. This gives the protein CASRPQGAEGGYTF.

DNA for the CDR3: TGCGCCAGCAGCCAAGATAGACGACAGCTGATTGGCTACACCTTC. This gives the protein CASSQDRRQLIGYTF. V is TRBV4-1 and J is TRBJ1-2; perhaps TRBD1 as D (5 bases). V was trimmed by 0 bases and J by 7 bases, leaving 15 bases between them. This CDR3 region has 15 residues. The germline V gene has CDR1 MGHRA and CDR2 YSYEKL.

The genes are TRBV4-1 and TRBJ2-4, with TRBD2 matching over 8 bases. Germline values: CDR1 MGHRA, CDR2 YSYEKL. This CDR3 has 13 amino acids. With V trimmed by 3 bases and J by 9 bases, 4 bases remained unmatched. The CDR3, as DNA: TGCGCCAGCAGCCACGAAACTAGCGGCATTCAGTACTTC. This codes for CASSHETSGIQYF.

V usage is TRBV4-3 and J usage is TRBJ2-2; the D is unclear. The V and J ends lost 0 bases and 4 bases respectively, with 9 bases between them. The CDR3 is made up of 15 amino acids. CDR1 and CDR2 from the germline V gene are LGHNA and YSLEER. The CDR3 loop reads CASSQDHSVTGELFF. Written as DNA, the CDR3 is TGCGCCAGCAGCCAAGATCACAGCGTCACCGGGGAGCTGTTTTTT.